These 28 T cell receptor beta chains originate from one sample sequenced in a study of shared clonotypes between healthy human individuals. The repertoire was sequenced with immunoSEQ multiplex PCR; TCRdb's copy has only in-frame clones and lacks some. The data contain over 1.5 million clones, 98% of them singletons. The sequenced material came from naive CD4+ T cells sorted from blood. The subset was: CD45RA+ positively selected. These receptors originate from a man younger than 40 in good health.

The V and J genes are TRBV7-9 and TRBJ2-1; the D gene is possibly TRBD1 (6 bases). Trimming took 2 bases from V and 2 from J, leaving 16 bases between them. CDR3 size: 17 residues. Germline-derived CDR1 and CDR2 are SEHNR and FQNEAQ (reference sequence). Written as DNA, the CDR3 is TGTGCCAGCAGCTTATGGTCCAGGGGTAGAACCTACAATGAGCAGTTCTTC. Protein: CASSLWSRGRTYNEQFF.

The sample holds one count of this clone. The gene calls are TRBV5-5 and TRBJ2-7, with D possibly TRBD2 on 6 matching bases. In germline, CDR1 is SGHKS, CDR2 YYEKEE (reference sequence). This CDR3 has 18 amino acids. V lost 6 bases to trimming and J lost 0 bases, with 25 bases between them. CDR3 nucleotide sequence: TGTGCCAGCAACCGGAGGGGTTCGGCGGGACGTGCCTCCTACGAGCAGTACTTC. Protein product: CASNRRGSAGRASYEQYF.

The chain is built from TRBV27 and TRBJ2-7; the match to TRBD1 covers 8 bases. Germline-derived CDR1 and CDR2 are MNHEY and SMNVEV (reference sequence). The CDR3 extends over 14 amino acids. V lost 6 bases, J lost 2 bases, and 6 bases stayed unmatched. The CDR3 is CASRGQVGTYEQYF. CDR3 nucleotide sequence: TGTGCCAGCAGGGGACAGGTTGGGACCTACGAGCAGTACTTC.

The V call is TRBV6-5, the J call TRBJ1-2; 9 nucleotides match TRBD1. The V gene's germline CDR1 is MNHEY and CDR2 SVGAGI. The CDR3 sequence is 16 residues long. With 2 bases clipped from V and 7 bases from J, the junction kept 11 bases outside the gene matches. CDR3 coding DNA: TGTGCCAGCAGTTACCCCGCGGGACAGGGAATTCGTGGCTACACCTTC. It yields the protein CASSYPAGQGIRGYTF.

Worth noting for this clone: Distinct nucleotide sequences in the sample also encode this CDR3. The chain recombines TRBV5-4 with TRBJ2-7; 7 bases are a match to TRBD2. The CDR3 is 14 amino acids. Germline loops: CDR1 SGHNT, CDR2 YYREEE (reference sequence). V lost 0 bases and J lost 0; bases outside the gene matches: 0. CDR3 sequence: CASSLGGGSYEQYF. The CDR3 region has the DNA TGTGCCAGCAGCTTGGGCGGGGGCTCCTACGAGCAGTACTTC.

Regarding this clone: Other DNA sequences from this sample encode an identical CDR3 as well. The J gene is TRBJ2-3, the V gene TRBV11-3; a weak D match, TRBD1 (5 bases). CDR3 size: 14 residues. V lost 5 bases, J lost 0 bases, and 9 bases lay in between. Per the germline V gene, CDR1 is SGHNT and CDR2 is YENEEA. The CDR3 here is CASSPQGSTDTQYF. CDR3 bases: TGTGCCAGCAGCCCCCAGGGAAGCACAGATACGCAGTATTTT.

This sequence joins TRBV7-2 and TRBJ2-1; the match to TRBD2 covers 10 bases. CDR1 and CDR2 from the germline V gene are SGHTA and FQGNSA. J was trimmed by 5 bases and V by 6 bases; bases with no gene match: 7. The CDR3 runs to 15 residues. The CDR3 spells CASRGTSARDNEQFF. CDR3 bases: TGTGCCAGCAGGGGGACTAGCGCTAGGGACAATGAGCAGTTCTTC.

This chain links TRBV27 with TRBJ2-4, with 12 bases matching TRBD1. J lost 9 bases, V lost 4 bases, and 7 bases had no gene match. Germline V gene lookup returns CDR1 MNHEY and CDR2 SMNVEV (reference sequence). This CDR3 is 15 amino acids long. The CDR3 nucleotides are TGTGCCAGCAGTTCGCGCGGGACAGGGGGCACCATTCAGTACTTC. This sequence encodes CASSSRGTGGTIQYF.

This sequence joins TRBV28 and TRBJ2-7; D is possibly TRBD2 (6 bases). The V gene lost 7 bases and the J gene lost 3 bases, with 16 bases spanning the gap. This CDR3 spans 14 amino acids. Germline-derived CDR1 and CDR2 are MDHEN and SYDVKM. The CDR3 protein is CASIGGAAGYEQYF. The DNA for the CDR3 is TGTGCCAGCATAGGAGGGGCCGCTGGCTACGAGCAGTACTTC.

This sequence joins TRBV11-3 and TRBJ2-3, with 8 bases lining up with TRBD2. Germline trimming cut 8 bases from V and 5 bases from J; bases unmatched to any gene: 6. Germline V CDR1 and CDR2: SGHNT, YENEEA. This CDR3 contains 13 residues. CDR3 loop: CASRGGDGDTQYF. The CDR3 nucleotides read TGTGCCAGCCGGGGGGGAGATGGAGATACGCAGTATTTT. Full variable domain (remainder filled in from reference TRBV11-3 and TRBJ2-3): EAGVVQSPRYKIIEKKQPVAFWCNPISGHNTLYWYLQNLGQGPELLIRYENEEAVDDSQLPKDRFSAERLKGVDSTLKIQPAELGDSAVYLCASRGGDGDTQYFGPGTRLTVL.

The genes are TRBV2 and TRBJ1-5; 7 nucleotides match TRBD1. The junction had 5 bases not matched to a gene; V was cut back by 5 bases and J by 10 bases. Germline V gives CDR1 SNHLY, CDR2 FYNNEI. The CDR3 covers 12 residues. The CDR3 DNA is TGTGCCAGCAGTCCAGACAGGGACCCCCAGCATTTT. It encodes CASSPDRDPQHF.

The gene calls are TRBV19 and TRBJ2-1; tentative D call: TRBD2 (5 bases). V gave up 5 bases and J gave up 5 bases, with 19 bases separating them. CDR1 is LNHDA and CDR2 is SQIVND in the germline V gene (reference sequence). The length of the CDR3 is 16 residues. The CDR3 region has the DNA TGTGCCAGTAGTGTTTTTAGAGCTAGCCCTGACAATGAGCAGTTCTTC. Translated: CASSVFRASPDNEQFF.

V gene TRBV6-1 combines with J gene TRBJ2-1; 12 nucleotides align to TRBD1. The germline V gene has CDR1 MNHNS and CDR2 SASEGT. This CDR3 has 15 residues. The ends lost 4 bases at V and 10 bases at J; junction bases unmatched: 8. The CDR3 reads CASSGGQGAQGEQFF. The CDR3 region has the DNA TGTGCCAGCAGTGGGGGACAGGGGGCGCAGGGAGAGCAGTTCTTC.

V and J are TRBV28 and TRBJ2-5; D might be TRBD2 (5 bases). From germline, CDR1 is MDHEN and CDR2 SYDVKM. V was shortened by 6 bases and J by 6 bases, with 11 bases between the two germline ends. The CDR3 is made up of 12 amino acids. The CDR3 DNA reads as TGTGCCAGCAGCGGCGACGGGAAGACCCAGTACTTC. Translation gives CASSGDGKTQYF.

The chain employs TRBV19 and TRBJ2-1; 8 nucleotides agree with TRBD2. The V and J ends lost 6 bases and 2 bases, in that order; junction bases with no gene match: 3. The CDR3 runs to 14 residues. Germline loops: CDR1 LNHDA, CDR2 SQIVND (reference sequence). CDR3: CASSKGLAYNEQFF. The CDR3 region has the DNA TGTGCCAGTAGCAAGGGACTAGCCTACAATGAGCAGTTCTTC.

The chain carries TRBV28 and TRBJ2-7; 7 bases align to TRBD1. The V gene's germline CDR1 is MDHEN and CDR2 SYDVKM. Germline trimming cut 6 bases from V and 2 bases from J; bases unmatched to any gene: 10. The CDR3 is 15 residues long. DNA for the CDR3: TGTGCCAGCAGGCCCACGGGACAGCAGGCCTACGAGCAGTACTTC. As protein: CASRPTGQQAYEQYF.

The chain links TRBV10-3 to TRBJ2-7, with TRBD1 matching over 9 bases. This CDR3 spans 14 amino acids. V lost 4 bases, J lost 3 bases, and 4 bases stayed unmatched. From germline, CDR1 is ENHRY and CDR2 SYGVKD. The CDR3 DNA follows: TGTGCCATCAGTGGCGGGACAGGGTTCTACGAGCAGTACTTC. This gives the protein CAISGGTGFYEQYF.

V usage is TRBV5-1 and J usage is TRBJ2-4, with a tentative D call TRBD1 (6 bases). The CDR3 is 12 amino acids. The V gene's germline CDR1 is SGHRS and CDR2 YFSETQ. Trimming removed 4 bases at V and 6 bases at J, with 8 bases between. The CDR3 DNA is TGCGCCAGCAGCGCCAGGGGAAACATTCAGTACTTC. Translating it yields CASSARGNIQYF.

This sequence joins TRBV9 and TRBJ2-7; 7 bases match TRBD1. J was trimmed by 1 base and V by 3 bases; bases with no gene match: 7. Germline V gene sequence: CDR1 SGDLS, CDR2 YYNGEE. The CDR3 loop spans 15 amino acids. CDR3 protein: CASSAHSQGSYEQYF. CDR3 in DNA: TGTGCCAGCAGCGCCCACTCACAGGGGTCCTACGAGCAGTACTTC.

Regarding this clone: This same CDR3 is encoded by further DNA sequences in the sample. V and J are TRBV6-1 and TRBJ2-5, with no clear D. Trimming pared 3 bases from V and 4 bases from J, leaving 6 bases between. There are 12 residues in the CDR3. The germline V gene encodes CDR1 MNHNS and CDR2 SASEGT. This CDR3 reads CASSETGETQYF. Written as DNA, the CDR3 is TGTGCCAGCAGTGAGACCGGAGAGACCCAGTACTTC.

This clone has just a few counts. V gene TRBV5-1 combines with J gene TRBJ2-2; D is ambiguous. The CDR3 is made up of 12 amino acids. V dropped 7 bases and J dropped 6 bases, with 10 bases sitting between them. The germline gives CDR1 SGHRS, CDR2 YFSETQ. The CDR3 spells CASHTESGELFF. The CDR3 nucleotides are TGCGCCAGCCACACAGAGTCCGGGGAGCTGTTTTTT.

The chain couples TRBV28 to TRBJ2-7; a possible D gene is TRBD1 (5 bases). V dropped 4 bases and J dropped 5 bases, with 9 bases sitting between them. The CDR3 is made up of 12 amino acids. Germline lookup yields CDR1 MDHEN and CDR2 SYDVKM. CDR3 in amino acids: CASSSPTDEQYF. The DNA for the CDR3 is TGTGCCAGCAGTTCCCCGACAGACGAGCAGTACTTC.

The chain couples TRBV7-9 to TRBJ2-7, with D maybe TRBD1 (5 bases). Germline CDR1 reads SEHNR; CDR2 reads FQNEAQ (reference sequence). The CDR3 has 17 residues. V was shortened by 5 bases and J by 0 bases, with 20 bases between the two germline ends. The CDR3 DNA follows: TGTGCCAGCAGCGCGGTTAGGGGCAGACCTACCTCCTACGAGCAGTACTTC. Amino acids: CASSAVRGRPTSYEQYF.

CDR3 in amino acids: CASSFGGSRSNEKLFF. The CDR3 bases are TGTGCCAGCAGCTTTGGAGGGAGTCGATCTAATGAAAAACTGTTTTTT. The chain is built from TRBV7-2 and TRBJ1-4; no firm D call. Between the trimmed V and J ends, which lost 3 bases and 3 bases, there was a span of 14 bases. The CDR3 is made up of 16 amino acids. The V gene's germline CDR1 is SGHTA and CDR2 FQGNSA.

The gene calls are TRBV27 and TRBJ2-7; TRBD1 matches at 7 bases. V shed 5 bases and J 2 bases; nucleotides not matched to a gene: 12. The CDR3 is 16 amino acids. Germline V gene sequence: CDR1 MNHEY, CDR2 SMNVEV (reference sequence). CDR3 loop: CASSPPTLQGTYEQYF. As DNA, the CDR3 is TGTGCCAGCAGTCCACCTACACTACAGGGGACCTACGAGCAGTACTTC.

V and J are TRBV18 and TRBJ2-1, with D possibly matching TRBD1 (6 bases). Trimming left V 4 bases short and J 3 bases short, with 16 bases between. The CDR3 spans 16 residues. Germline lookup yields CDR1 KGHSH and CDR2 LQKENI. The CDR3 sequence: CASSLLDRPDYNEQFF. CDR3 DNA: TGTGCCAGCTCACTACTAGACAGGCCCGACTACAATGAGCAGTTCTTC.

This chain links TRBV11-2 with TRBJ1-2; tentative D call: TRBD1 (5 bases). Germline lookup yields CDR1 SGHAT and CDR2 FQNNGV. V was pared by 5 bases and J by 7 bases, with 17 bases between. The CDR3 length is 14 residues. CDR3 in amino acids: CASSPQAQGSGYTF. CDR3 bases: TGTGCCAGCAGCCCCCAAGCGCAGGGTTCTGGCTACACCTTC.

The gene calls are TRBV30 and TRBJ2-5; possible D gene TRBD2, 5 bases. The J call could be wrong; TRBJ2-7 is a better fit for the DNA end. This CDR3 has 12 residues. Germline CDR1 is GTSNPN and CDR2 is SVGIG (reference sequence). The CDR3 region has the DNA TGTGCCTGGAATGCGGGCTCCTACGAGCAGTACTTC. Encoded protein: CAWNAGSYEQYF.